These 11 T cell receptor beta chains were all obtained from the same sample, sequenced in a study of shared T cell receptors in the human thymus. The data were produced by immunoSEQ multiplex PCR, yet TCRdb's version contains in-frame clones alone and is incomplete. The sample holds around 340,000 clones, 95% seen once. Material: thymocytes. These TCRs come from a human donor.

CDR3 bases: TGTGCCAGCAGCCGAGGGACAGGGGCCTACAATGAGCAGTTCTTC. It encodes CASSRGTGAYNEQFF. The V and J genes are TRBV4-2 and TRBJ2-1, with 10 bases identical to TRBD1. Trimming cost V 4 bases and J 2 bases; bases outside gene matches: 2. The CDR3 runs 15 residues. Germline V gene sequence: CDR1 LGHNA, CDR2 YNFKEQ.

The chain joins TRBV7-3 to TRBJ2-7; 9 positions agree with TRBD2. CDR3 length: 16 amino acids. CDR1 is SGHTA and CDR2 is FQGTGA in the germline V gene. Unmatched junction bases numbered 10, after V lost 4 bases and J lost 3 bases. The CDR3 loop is CASSSTPSGTNYEQYF. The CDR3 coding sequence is TGTGCCAGCAGCTCAACCCCTAGCGGGACGAACTACGAGCAGTACTTC. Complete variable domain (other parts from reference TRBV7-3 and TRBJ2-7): GAGVSQTPSNKVTEKGKYVELRCDPISGHTALYWYRQSLGQGPEFLIYFQGTGAADDSGLPNDRFFAVRPEGSVSTLKIQRTERGDSAVYLCASSSTPSGTNYEQYFGPGTRLTVT.

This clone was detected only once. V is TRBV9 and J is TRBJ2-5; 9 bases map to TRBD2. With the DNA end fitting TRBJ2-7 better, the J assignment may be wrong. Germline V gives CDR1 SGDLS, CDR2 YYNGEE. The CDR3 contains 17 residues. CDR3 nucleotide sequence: TGTGCCAGCAGCCCCAATTGCCTAGCGGGATCTTACTACGAGCAGTACTTC. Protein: CASSPNCLAGSYYEQYF.

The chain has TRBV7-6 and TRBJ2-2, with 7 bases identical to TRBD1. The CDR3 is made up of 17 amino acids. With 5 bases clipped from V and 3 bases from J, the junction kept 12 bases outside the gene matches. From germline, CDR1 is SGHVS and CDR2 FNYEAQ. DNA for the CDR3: TGTGCCAGCAGCCGTCCACGTAGGGGGCGGGACACCGGGGAGCTGTTTTTT. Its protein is CASSRPRRGRDTGELFF.

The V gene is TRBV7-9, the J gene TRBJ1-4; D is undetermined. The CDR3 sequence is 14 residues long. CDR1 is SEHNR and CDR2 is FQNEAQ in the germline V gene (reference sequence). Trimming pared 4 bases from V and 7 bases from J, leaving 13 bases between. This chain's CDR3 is CASSSSSKAEKLFF. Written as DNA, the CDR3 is TGTGCCAGCAGCTCCTCTTCAAAGGCTGAAAAACTGTTTTTT. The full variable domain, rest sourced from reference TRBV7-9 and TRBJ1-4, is DTGVSQNPRHKITKRGQNVTFRCDPISEHNRLYWYRQTLGQGPEFLTYFQNEAQLEKSRLLSDRFSAERPKGSFSTLEIQRTEQGDSAMYLCASSSSSKAEKLFFGSGTQLSVL.

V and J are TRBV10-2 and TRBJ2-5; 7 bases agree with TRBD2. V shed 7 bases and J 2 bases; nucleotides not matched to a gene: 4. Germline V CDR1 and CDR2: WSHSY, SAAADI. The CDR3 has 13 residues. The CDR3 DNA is TGCGCCAGCAATAGGGGAGGGCAAGAGACCCAGTACTTC. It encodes CASNRGGQETQYF.

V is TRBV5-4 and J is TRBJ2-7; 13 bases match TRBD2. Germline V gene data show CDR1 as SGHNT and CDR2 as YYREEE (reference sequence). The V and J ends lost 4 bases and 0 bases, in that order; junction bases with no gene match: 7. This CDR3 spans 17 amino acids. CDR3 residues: CASSPRLAGGSSYEQYF. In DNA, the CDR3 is TGTGCCAGCAGCCCACGACTAGCGGGGGGAAGCTCCTACGAGCAGTACTTC.

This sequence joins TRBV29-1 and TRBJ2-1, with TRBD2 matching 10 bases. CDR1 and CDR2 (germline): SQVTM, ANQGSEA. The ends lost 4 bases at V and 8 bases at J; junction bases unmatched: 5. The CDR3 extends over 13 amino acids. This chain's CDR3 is CSVASGSSDEQFF. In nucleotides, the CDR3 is TGCAGCGTTGCTAGCGGGAGTTCCGATGAGCAGTTCTTC.

The CDR3 DNA reads TGTGCCAGCAGCTTTGGGACTAGCGGCTCCTACGAGCAGTACTTC. It encodes CASSFGTSGSYEQYF. The chain recombines TRBV11-3 with TRBJ2-7, with 11 bases that match TRBD2. J was trimmed by 0 bases and V by 3 bases; bases with no gene match: 1. The CDR3 extends over 15 amino acids. The germline V gene encodes CDR1 SGHNT and CDR2 YENEEA.

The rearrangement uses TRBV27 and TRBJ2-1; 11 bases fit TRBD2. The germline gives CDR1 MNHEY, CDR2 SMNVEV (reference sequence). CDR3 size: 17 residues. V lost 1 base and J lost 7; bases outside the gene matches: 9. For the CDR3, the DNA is TGTGCCAGCAGTTTATACGTACTAGCGGGAGTGGGGAATGAGCAGTTCTTC. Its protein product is CASSLYVLAGVGNEQFF.

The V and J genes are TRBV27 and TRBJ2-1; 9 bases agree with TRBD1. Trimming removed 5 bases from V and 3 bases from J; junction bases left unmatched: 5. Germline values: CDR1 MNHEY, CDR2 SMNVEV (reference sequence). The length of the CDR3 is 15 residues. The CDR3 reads CASSEQGAFYNEQFF. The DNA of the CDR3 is TGTGCCAGCAGTGAACAGGGGGCTTTCTACAATGAGCAGTTCTTC.